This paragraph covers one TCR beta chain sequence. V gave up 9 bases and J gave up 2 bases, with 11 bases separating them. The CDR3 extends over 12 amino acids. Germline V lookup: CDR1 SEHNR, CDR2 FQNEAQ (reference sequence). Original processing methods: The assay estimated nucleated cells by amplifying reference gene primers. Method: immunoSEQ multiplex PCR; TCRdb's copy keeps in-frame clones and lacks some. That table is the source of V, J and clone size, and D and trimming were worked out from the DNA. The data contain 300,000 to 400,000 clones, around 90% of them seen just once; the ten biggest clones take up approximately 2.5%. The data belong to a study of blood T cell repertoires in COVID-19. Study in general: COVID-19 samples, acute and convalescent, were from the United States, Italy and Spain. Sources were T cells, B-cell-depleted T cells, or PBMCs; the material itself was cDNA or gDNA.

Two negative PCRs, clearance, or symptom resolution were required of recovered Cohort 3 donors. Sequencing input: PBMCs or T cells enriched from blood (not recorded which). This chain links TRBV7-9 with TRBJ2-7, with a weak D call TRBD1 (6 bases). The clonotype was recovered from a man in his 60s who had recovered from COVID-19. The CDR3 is CASAGAAYEQYF. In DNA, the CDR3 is TGTGCCAGTGCAGGGGCCGCCTACGAGCAGTACTTC.